Listed below are T cell receptor beta chains from one sample, sequenced in a study of T cell responses to AZD1222 COVID-19 vaccine. Profiling relied on immunoSEQ multiplex PCR, and the TCRdb table lists in-frame clones only, not all of them. The sample yields approximately 89,000 clones, 75% to 95% seen once. This specimen was peripheral blood, taken 28 days after the second AZD1222 dose. The receptors stem from an adult who received the AZD1222 COVID-19 vaccine. The CDR3 runs from the conserved cysteine through the conserved F or W. The D gene is left open where the match is weak. Expanded clones get a size class; other rows say once, few or many, or leave the size out.

NA	TRBJ1-5	NA	TRBV10-3	CAIGGLSQPQHF	TGTGCCATCGGGGGGTTGAGTCAGCCCCAGCATTTT
NA	TRBJ1-2	NA	TRBV19	CASSNLRTHYGYTF	TGTGCCAGTAGTAACTTGCGTACGCACTATGGCTACACCTTC
NA	TRBJ1-1	NA	TRBV5-8	CASSFSGTEAFF	TGTGCCAGCAGCTTTTCAGGCACTGAAGCTTTCTTT
NA	TRBJ1-5	NA	TRBV27	CASSLVPGTDGQPQHF	TGTGCCAGCAGTTTAGTTCCCGGGACCGACGGTCAGCCCCAGCATTTT
NA	TRBJ2-7	TRBD1	TRBV7-2	CASSYRTGDYEQYF	TGTGCCAGCAGCTACCGGACAGGGGACTACGAGCAGTACTTC
NA	TRBJ1-4	NA	TRBV2	CASSATPAIQLFF	TGTGCCAGCAGTGCGACTCCCGCGATCCAACTGTTTTTT
NA	TRBJ1-1	NA	TRBV11-2	CASSLGGFMTEAFF	TGTGCCAGCAGCTTAGGTGGGTTTATGACTGAAGCTTTCTTT
NA	TRBJ2-2	NA	TRBV11-2	CASSSSGTQTGELFF	TGTGCCAGCAGCTCCAGCGGGACACAGACCGGGGAGCTGTTTTTT
NA	TRBJ2-7	TRBD2	TRBV7-9	CASKVASGTYEQYF	TGTGCCAGCAAAGTAGCCAGCGGGACCTACGAGCAGTACTTC
NA	TRBJ2-1	TRBD1	TRBV24-1	CATSDPGQDYNEQFF	TGTGCCACCAGTGATCCGGGACAGGACTACAATGAGCAGTTCTTC
NA	TRBJ1-1	NA	TRBV28	CASNRLAPDTEAFF	TGTGCCAGCAACAGACTCGCCCCGGACACTGAAGCTTTCTTT
NA	TRBJ1-1	NA	TRBV5-6	CASSLEFAGNTEAFF	TGTGCCAGCAGCTTGGAGTTCGCGGGGAACACTGAAGCTTTCTTT
NA	TRBJ1-5	NA	TRBV6-2/TRBV6-3	CASSYVREDQPQHF	TGTGCCAGCAGTTACGTAAGGGAGGACCAGCCCCAGCATTTT
NA	TRBJ2-1	NA	TRBV14	CASSLTGTKAPSSYNEQFF	TGTGCCAGCAGCCTTACCGGGACGAAGGCACCAAGCTCCTACAATGAGCAGTTCTTC
NA	TRBJ1-1	NA	TRBV27	CASTGGWRNTEAFF	TGTGCCAGCACGGGGGGGTGGAGGAACACTGAAGCTTTCTTT
once	TRBJ1-3	NA	TRBV18	CASSLRTESGNTIYF	TGTGCCAGCTCACTTAGGACAGAATCTGGAAACACCATATATTTT
NA	TRBJ2-1	NA	TRBV5-1	CASSIHDNEQFF	TGCGCCAGCAGCATTCACGACAATGAGCAGTTCTTC
once	TRBJ2-1	NA	TRBV28	CASTAAGSRDEQFF	TGTGCCAGCACCGCAGCGGGCAGTCGGGATGAGCAGTTCTTC
once	TRBJ1-1	NA	TRBV27	CASRFKGHTINTEAFF	TGTGCCAGCAGGTTTAAGGGACACACCATTAACACTGAAGCTTTCTTT
NA	TRBJ1-1	NA	TRBV29-1	CSTAARGGATEAFF	TGCAGCACGGCCGCTCGGGGGGGCGCCACTGAAGCTTTCTTT
NA	TRBJ2-1	TRBD2	TRBV24-1	CATSDKLATSYNEQFF	TGTGCCACCAGTGACAAACTAGCGACCTCCTACAATGAGCAGTTCTTC
NA	TRBJ1-6	TRBD1	TRBV10-1	CASSGQGYSPLHF	TGCGCCAGCAGTGGACAGGGGTATTCACCCCTCCACTTT
few	TRBJ2-7	NA	TRBV6-5	CASSSTYEQYF	TGTGCCAGCAGTTCGACCTACGAGCAGTACTTC
NA	TRBJ1-1	NA	TRBV27	CASSLIRGTEAFF	TGTGCCAGCAGCCTTATTCGAGGGACTGAAGCTTTCTTT
few	TRBJ2-3	TRBD2	TRBV4-1	CASRQTSGFTDTQYF	TGCGCCAGCAGGCAGACTAGCGGGTTCACAGATACGCAGTATTTT
NA	TRBJ1-2	TRBD1	TRBV28	CASSDRGYGYTF	TGTGCCAGCAGTGACAGGGGCTATGGCTACACCTTC
NA	TRBJ1-1	TRBD1	TRBV7-6	CASSLSTGGGDTEAFF	TGTGCCAGCAGCTTATCGACAGGGGGCGGGGACACTGAAGCTTTCTTT